This T cell receptor (beta chain) appears in the sequencing data of a study of blood T cells in healthy people across ages. Study conclusions and caveats: Age showed a roughly linear inverse relationship with TCR beta diversity per million T cells.

CDR3 length: 15 amino acids. Trimming pared 6 bases from V and 0 bases from J, leaving 13 bases between. Germline V lookup: CDR1 ENHRY, CDR2 SYGVKD. Donor samples were obtained from healthy Caucasian individuals from Russia, aged about 6 to 90. Samples each had at least 5 micrograms of total RNA extracted. Next came a second PCR, run for about 6 to 12 cycles, which used a sample-barcoded 5' primer along with a J-beta primer mix. Each cDNA molecule was tagged by a template-switch adaptor that had 12 random nucleotides. MiXCR, applied by TCRdb to the 5' RACE reads, yields one record per CDR3 protein. The repertoire consists of about 620,000 distinct CDR3 sequences, with around 50% occurring once and the leading ten covering 13%. Regarding this clonotype: Its cognate antigen is unknown.

This chain joins TRBV10-3 and TRBJ2-3; tentatively, D is TRBD1 or TRBD2 (5 bases each). The TCR comes from a woman of 80 years or more in good health. Sequencing was carried out using blood. CDR3 in DNA: TGTGCCATCAGCGAGGGACGGGTTAGCACAGATACGCAGTATTTT. Protein sequence: CAISEGRVSTDTQYF.